This TCR beta chain was documented in a study of blood T cell repertoires in COVID-19 (dated by TCRdb to about 2020). Context from the whole study: Recovered participants in ImmuneRACE Cohort 3 were defined as having two consecutive negative NP/OP PCR tests, clearance from a healthcare professional, or resolution of symptoms. Collaborator samples came from the United States, Italy and Spain and covered acute and convalescent phases of COVID-19. The prospective study material was composed of cDNA or gDNA derived from T cells, B-cell-depleted T cells, or PBMCs. The dataset comprised deeply sampled blood TCRbeta repertoires from subjects exposed to, actively infected with, or recovered from COVID-19. A freely available public database, intended as a resource for researchers studying the immune response to SARS-CoV-2, is where the repertoires were released. The samples were drawn from two sources: the first 160 participants of the ongoing ImmuneRACE study, and fewer than 1,500 subjects contributed by 6 global collaborators. Nearly every sample came with metadata listing a de-identified subject ID, COVID-19 status, age in years and sex. Where available, HLA class I and class II types were obtained from metadata supplied by the sample provider rather than from assay-based typing. What the study reported, not specific to this receptor: How much clinical and demographic metadata was included differed by source and by participant, and the metadata was provided uncurated.

The immunoSEQ Assay, a bias-controlled multiplex PCR, was used to amplify TCRbeta CDR3 regions from genomic DNA. The source study handled its data this way. Nucleated cell counts per sample were estimated from amplification of reference gene primers within the assay. To quantify the absolute abundance of each unique TCRbeta CDR3 rearrangement, sequence reads were collapsed and filtered. Productive Simpson clonality was computed per sample as the square root of Simpson's diversity index over productive rearrangements. This immuneACCESS table, as held by TCRdb, lists in-frame sequences with V and J called but not all clones. Of the missing ones, under half trace to an unresolved V gene in checked studies; the others have no known cause. The D gene and trimming were derived from the DNA, and the V and J assignments and clone size from that table. The sample profile shows roughly 150,000 clones; roughly 85% of them were found once. In total, the top ten clones hold around 20% of the sample.

In the prospective study, participants were roughly 18 to 90 years old, resided in about two dozen geographic areas of the United States, and were enrolled through a virtual design. In the prospective study, participants were assigned to cohorts based on the clinical history participants reported in a screening survey and a study questionnaire. Each participant in the prospective study had whole blood, serum and a nasopharyngeal or oropharyngeal swab collected by mobile phlebotomists. Participants in the prospective study had the option to provide additional blood draws and questionnaires over a roughly 2-month period. Before DNA extraction, blood samples from the prospective study were shipped at room temperature or frozen. As concerns this clone: No antigen is known for it. Base qualities are not at hand, and no much larger clone is one base apart.

Input material: PBMCs or T cells enriched from blood (not recorded which). The sequence came from a woman between 65 and 79 years old in a cohort exposed to, infected with or recovered from COVID-19 (not recorded which).

The nucleotides read TGTGCCAGCAGTGACCGACAAAAGAACACCGGGGAGCTGTTTTTT. This gives the protein CASSDRQKNTGELFF. The rearrangement combines TRBV25-1 with TRBJ2-2, with the D gene call left open. The germline V gene yields MGHDK for CDR1 and SYGVNS for CDR2. The CDR3 goes from the cysteine to the phenylalanine over 15 residues. Left in the record is the CDR3 DNA by itself, 45 bases read in frame from the first base. V is shortened by 3 bases, J by 1 base, and the region joining them spans 9 bases.